Each of the 22 T cell receptor beta chains below was sequenced from the same sample in a study of blood T cells in healthy people across ages. The second PCR ran roughly 7 to 12 cycles with a sample-barcoded 5' primer and J-beta primers. TCRdb used MiXCR to reprocess the 5' RACE reads, holding one entry per CDR3 protein. The sample has fewer than 1,200,000 distinct CDR3 sequences; around 25% are singletons. In addition, the sample was reused for a study of T cells of mothers and their children.

The sequenced material came from blood. These TCRs come from a girl aged 2-10 years in good health.

The chain combines TRBV28 with TRBJ1-1, with no clear D. The CDR3 has 14 amino acids. Per germline, CDR1 MDHEN and CDR2 SYDVKM. Trimming stripped 6 bases from V and 2 bases from J, with 13 bases between. The CDR3 sequence is CASSPYGSNTEAFF. The CDR3 DNA sequence: TGTGCCAGCAGCCCCTATGGGAGTAACACTGAAGCTTTCTTT.

The chain uses TRBV7-6 and TRBJ1-5; D gene unclear. The germline CDR1 and CDR2 sequences are SGHVS and FNYEAQ. V was shortened by 6 bases and J by 3 bases, with 15 bases between the two germline ends. This CDR3 comprises 15 residues. The DNA for the CDR3 is TGTGCCAGCAGTCGTCCCCTCCGATACAATCAGCCCCAGCATTTT. This codes for CASSRPLRYNQPQHF. Combining the CDR3 with reference TRBV7-6 and TRBJ1-5 gives the whole variable domain GAGVSQSPRYKVTKRGQDVALRCDPISGHVSLYWYRQALGQGPEFLTYFNYEAQQDKSGLPNDRFSAERPEGSISTLTIQRTEQRDSAMYRCASSRPLRYNQPQHFGDGTRLSIL.

This chain uses TRBV3-1 with TRBJ2-5; D uncertain. Trimming took 1 base from V and 3 from J, leaving 9 bases between them. Germline V lookup: CDR1 LGHDT, CDR2 YNNKEL (reference sequence). The CDR3 has 14 amino acids. This CDR3 is CASSQAGREETQYF. Here the CDR3 DNA reads TGTGCCAGCAGCCAAGCGGGTCGAGAAGAGACCCAGTACTTC.

This clonotype was seen only a few times. The chain employs TRBV28 and TRBJ1-1; D uncertain. There are 11 residues in the CDR3. The germline V and J ends were trimmed by 8 bases and 7 bases, with 11 bases remaining between them. The V gene's germline CDR1 is MDHEN and CDR2 SYDVKM. The CDR3 nucleotides are TGTGCCAGCGGACGGATTCTTGAAGCTTTCTTT. As protein: CASGRILEAFF.

The chain combines TRBV7-2 with TRBJ2-3; perhaps TRBD1 as D (6 bases). Looked up from germline, CDR1 is SGHTA and CDR2 is FQGNSA. The CDR3 is made up of 14 amino acids. V lost 6 bases, J lost 0 bases, and 10 bases lay in between. The CDR3 bases are TGTGCCAGCAGGGACAGATTTAGCACAGATACGCAGTATTTT. Translation: CASRDRFSTDTQYF.

On this clonotype itself: Its ends do not fully match the called genes, so a read error is possible. The chain carries TRBV6-2 or TRBV6-3 and TRBJ1-2, with D perhaps TRBD1 (5 bases). This CDR3 is 12 amino acids long. Germline CDR1 MNHEY, CDR2 SVGEGT. The CDR3 region has the DNA TGTGCCAGCAACCTCGGGACTGACGGCTACATCTTC. The encoded protein is CASNLGTDGYIF.

In this sample, this clonotype turned up a few times. V usage is TRBV29-1 and J usage is TRBJ2-5; D is unclear. Germline CDR1 and CDR2: SQVTM and ANQGSEA. Trimming left V 4 bases short and J 5 bases short, with 14 bases between. The CDR3 spans 13 residues. CDR3 nucleotide sequence: TGCAGCGTTGGGGCTAGTTTAGGGGAGACCCAGTACTTC. Amino acids: CSVGASLGETQYF.

This clonotype was detected a few times. CDR3 nucleotides: TGTGCCAGCAGCCGGCCCTACACCGGGGAGCTGTTTTTT. It encodes CASSRPYTGELFF. This chain uses TRBV27 with TRBJ2-2; D uncertain. The CDR3 is 13 amino acids. The germline CDR1 and CDR2 sequences are MNHEY and SMNVEV (reference sequence). V lost 6 bases and J lost 3, with 8 bases in between.

In its sample, this clonotype was seen a few times. The V and J genes are TRBV20-1 and TRBJ2-2, with 10 nucleotides matching TRBD1. V dropped 5 bases and J dropped 6; count of bases not matched to a gene: 6. Germline CDR1 and CDR2: DFQATT and SNEGSKA (reference sequence). The CDR3 length is 14 residues. CDR3 loop: CSAGGQGKPGELFF. The CDR3, as DNA: TGCAGTGCTGGGGGACAGGGGAAGCCCGGGGAGCTGTTTTTT.

This clonotype was seen a handful of times. The V call is TRBV28, the J call TRBJ2-7; unclear D gene. Germline values: CDR1 MDHEN, CDR2 SYDVKM. The CDR3 spans 15 residues. The V gene lost 5 bases and the J gene lost 0 bases, with 14 bases spanning the gap. This chain's CDR3 is CASSPWGLSSYEQYF. CDR3 in DNA: TGTGCCAGCAGTCCTTGGGGATTAAGCTCCTACGAGCAGTACTTC.

In this sample, this clonotype turned up a few times. This chain links TRBV20-1 with TRBJ2-7; 9 bases align to TRBD2. The germline V gene encodes CDR1 DFQATT and CDR2 SNEGSKA (reference sequence). Trimming removed 4 bases from V and 3 bases from J; junction bases left unmatched: 4. CDR3 length: 13 amino acids. The CDR3 reads CSAIGSGGYEQYF. CDR3 bases: TGCAGTGCTATTGGTAGCGGGGGCTACGAGCAGTACTTC.

V gene TRBV29-1 combines with J gene TRBJ1-2; D ambiguous. This CDR3 has 14 amino acids. Trimming removed 3 bases from V and 4 bases from J, with 15 bases in between. Germline V gene lookup returns CDR1 SQVTM and CDR2 ANQGSEA. This CDR3 reads CSVESSEEVYGYTF. DNA for the CDR3: TGCAGCGTTGAGTCCTCTGAGGAGGTCTATGGCTACACCTTC.

This chain joins TRBV29-1 and TRBJ1-2; 8 positions match TRBD1. The junction had 7 bases not matched to a gene; V was cut back by 0 bases and J by 7 bases. The CDR3 loop spans 14 amino acids. Germline assignment: CDR1 SQVTM and CDR2 ANQGSEA. The chain's CDR3 is CSVEDLTGEIGYTF. In nucleotides, the CDR3 is TGCAGCGTTGAAGATCTGACAGGGGAAATTGGCTACACCTTC.

This clonotype appeared a few times. The chain carries TRBV28 and TRBJ2-4, with 10 bases fitting TRBD1. This CDR3 has 14 residues. Germline V gives CDR1 MDHEN, CDR2 SYDVKM. The ends lost 5 bases at V and 9 bases at J; junction bases unmatched: 7. In DNA form, the CDR3 reads TGTGCCAGCAGTCCAGGACAGGGGGAAGGCATTCAGTACTTC. This encodes CASSPGQGEGIQYF.

This clonotype was seen a handful of times. One junction end disagrees with the germline gene, perhaps due to a read error. This chain joins TRBV9 and TRBJ2-1, with a weak D call TRBD1 (6 bases). Germline V gene sequence: CDR1 SGDLS, CDR2 YYNGEE. The CDR3 has 15 residues. The CDR3 nucleotides are TGTGCCAGCAGCGTGGGGACAATCCATTACAATGAGCAGCTCTTC. Its protein product is CASSVGTIHYNEQLF.

The J gene is TRBJ2-3, the V gene TRBV6-1; 8 bases fit TRBD2. V gave up 11 bases and J gave up 0 bases; unmatched junction bases: 4. The germline V gene has CDR1 MNHNS and CDR2 SASEGT. This CDR3 comprises 13 residues. The CDR3 coding sequence is TGTGCCGGCAAGCGGGGGAGCACAGATACGCAGTATTTT. Translation gives CAGKRGSTDTQYF.

This clonotype was counted only a few times. This chain uses TRBV7-9 with TRBJ1-5, with D perhaps matching TRBD1 (5 bases). V lost 4 bases to trimming and J lost 2 bases, with 15 bases between them. This CDR3 contains 16 residues. Germline-derived CDR1 and CDR2 are SEHNR and FQNEAQ (reference sequence). The CDR3 nucleotides read TGTGCCAGCAGCTCCGGTGGGGCTGCTGGCAATCAGCCCCAGCATTTT. Translated, it gives CASSSGGAAGNQPQHF.

This rearrangement joins TRBV19 to TRBJ2-7; D perhaps matches TRBD1 (6 bases). The CDR3 spans 13 residues. Trimming pared 10 bases from V and 0 bases from J, leaving 13 bases between. Germline assignment: CDR1 LNHDA and CDR2 SQIVND (reference sequence). CDR3 protein: CATATGISYEQYF. In DNA form, the CDR3 reads TGTGCCACAGCAACAGGGATCTCCTACGAGCAGTACTTC.

The CDR3 DNA sequence: TGTGCCAGCAGCCCCGGGACAGGGGCTAGCACAGATACGCAGTATTTT. The encoded protein is CASSPGTGASTDTQYF. The chain links TRBV7-8 to TRBJ2-3; the match to TRBD1 covers 10 bases. The V gene end was trimmed by 5 bases and the J gene end by 0 bases; junction bases not matched to a gene: 5. Germline CDR1 and CDR2: SGHVS and FQNEAQ. CDR3 length equals 16 residues.

The chain couples TRBV11-1 to TRBJ2-5; D perhaps matches TRBD2 (6 bases). The assigned J gene may be wrong: the sequence end matches TRBJ2-1 better. This CDR3 contains 12 residues. Germline assignment: CDR1 SGHAT and CDR2 FQDESV (reference sequence). For the CDR3, the DNA is TGTGCCAGCAGCCTATCAGCGGGTTCCCAGTTCTTC. Translated: CASSLSAGSQFF.

There are a few counts of this clonotype. CDR3 amino acids: CASSRDLGQGPYSNQPQHF. CDR3 DNA sequence: TGTGCCAGCAGCCGAGACCTGGGGCAGGGGCCTTATAGCAATCAGCCCCAGCATTTT. The V and J genes are TRBV4-2 and TRBJ1-5, with a tentative D call TRBD1 (6 bases). Germline assignment: CDR1 LGHNA and CDR2 YNFKEQ. Trimming cost V 4 bases and J 0 bases, with 22 bases left between them. The CDR3 is made up of 19 amino acids.

The rearrangement links TRBV4-1 to TRBJ2-1, with 8 nucleotides matching TRBD2. Germline CDR1 is MGHRA and CDR2 is YSYEKL. This CDR3 is built from 18 residues. V was clipped by 1 base and J by 6 bases; unmatched bases: 14. Here the CDR3 DNA reads TGCGCCAGCAGCCAAGCGGGGCCGCAGAGCGGGAGAGTCAATGAGCAGTTCTTC. Its protein is CASSQAGPQSGRVNEQFF.